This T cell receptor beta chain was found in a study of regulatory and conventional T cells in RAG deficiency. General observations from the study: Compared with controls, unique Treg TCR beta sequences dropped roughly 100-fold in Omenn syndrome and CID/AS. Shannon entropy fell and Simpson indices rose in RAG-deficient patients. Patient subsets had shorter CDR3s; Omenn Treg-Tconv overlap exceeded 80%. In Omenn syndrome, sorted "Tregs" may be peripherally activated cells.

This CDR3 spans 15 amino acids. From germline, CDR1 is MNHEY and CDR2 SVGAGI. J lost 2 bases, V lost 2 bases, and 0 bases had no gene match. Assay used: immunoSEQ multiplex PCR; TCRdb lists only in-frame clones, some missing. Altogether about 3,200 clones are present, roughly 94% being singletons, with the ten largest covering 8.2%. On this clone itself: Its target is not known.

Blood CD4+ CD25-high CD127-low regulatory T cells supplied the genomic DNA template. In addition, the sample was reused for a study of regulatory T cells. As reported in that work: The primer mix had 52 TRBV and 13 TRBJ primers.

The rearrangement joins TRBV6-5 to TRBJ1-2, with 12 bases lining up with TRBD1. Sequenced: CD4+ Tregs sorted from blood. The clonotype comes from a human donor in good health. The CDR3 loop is CASSYGTGGNYGYTF. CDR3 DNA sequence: TGTGCCAGCAGTTACGGGACAGGGGGCAACTATGGCTACACCTTC.